This T cell receptor beta chain stems from a study of T cells in tuberculosis. On the study more broadly: T cells were selected with CD1B tetramers loaded with glucose monomycolate. Overall study results and limits: Smaller distances to GMM-specific TCRs suggested their expansion in active tuberculosis. Smaller alpha distances in active tuberculosis partly reflected shorter CDR3-alpha lengths.

Details on this clone: Its antigen is as yet unknown.

Method: immunoSEQ multiplex PCR; TCRdb's copy keeps in-frame clones and lacks some. The table has 5,000 to 6,500 clones, approximately 97% seen once. Regarding time point: new active TB diagnosis, blood taken before or within 7 days of starting treatment. Confirmation came from sputum smear and/or culture positivity for M. tuberculosis. J lost 5 bases, V lost 6 bases, and 1 base had no gene match. The CDR3 has 11 residues. CDR1 and CDR2 (germline): MGHRA, YSYEKL. This chain connects TRBV4-1 to TRBJ2-7; 7 bases line up with TRBD1. This receptor was taken from an adult with tuberculosis. Sequencing was performed on PBMCs, taken at tuberculosis diagnosis. CDR3 nucleotides: TGCGCCAGCAGACAGGGGAACGAGCAGTACTTC. It yields the protein CASRQGNEQYF.